This TCR beta chain was recovered during a study of OX40 agonist ivuxolimab in advanced cancers. Study summary: The eligibility criteria allowed prior anti-PD-1, anti-PD-L1 or anti-CTLA-4 therapy, and 40% had some. Study results and limitations: Antigen targets of the expanded peripheral T cells went undetermined.

Systemic immunosuppression or a history of autoimmune disease excluded patients. To note about this clone: The antigen remains unidentified.

The CDR3 sequence is 13 residues long. Germline-derived CDR1 and CDR2 are MDHEN and SYDVKM. Between the trimmed V and J ends, which lost 7 bases and 7 bases, there was a span of 16 bases. Using immunoSEQ multiplex PCR, the repertoire was profiled, and TCRdb retains in-frame clones only, with some absent. The sample shows approximately 67,000 clones, around 83% of them seen only once. This chain links TRBV28 with TRBJ1-2; D gene unclear. The TCR originated in an adult with an advanced solid tumor such as melanoma, head and neck, liver or kidney cancer. The material was CD4+ or CD8+ T cells sorted from blood, obtained in a trial of the OX40 agonist ivuxolimab. The CDR3 DNA is TGTGCCAGCATCCCAAGGTCGGGAGGTGGCTACACCTTC. Its translation: CASIPRSGGGYTF.